Sequencing of this T cell receptor (beta chain) was carried out in a study of blood T cell repertoires in COVID-19. Assay used: immunoSEQ multiplex PCR; TCRdb lists only in-frame clones, some missing. The sample carries 200,000 to 250,000 clones, around 88% recorded once. The TCR originated in a man between 18 and 35 years old with active or convalescent COVID-19. The sample consisted of peripheral blood.

The CDR3 loop is CASSSRDRGYSPLHF. The CDR3 DNA is TGTGCCAGCAGCTCCCGGGACAGAGGTTATTCACCCCTCCACTTT. V and J are TRBV5-4 and TRBJ1-6; 7 bases map to TRBD1. Germline CDR1 is SGHNT and CDR2 is YYREEE (reference sequence). CDR3 size: 15 residues. V lost 3 bases and J lost 8; bases outside the gene matches: 8.